Below are 6 T cell receptor beta chains sequenced from a single sample in a study of T cell repertoires in cytomegalovirus infection. Their target antigens are unknown. TCRdb re-derived calls from the reads in MiXCR, one entry per CDR3 protein. The sample consists of 650,000 to 900,000 distinct CDR3 sequences, 32% of them appearing once. The source material was cultured CD8+ T cells from PBMCs, sampled from culture after CMV antigen stimulation. Receptors originate from a human donor in good health (CMV status not recorded). Some clones in this sample may be carry-over from other donors' samples.

This chain uses TRBV4-1 with TRBJ2-7, with D possibly TRBD2 on 6 matching bases. The germline V and J ends were trimmed by 5 bases and 6 bases, with 14 bases remaining between them. The CDR3 covers 13 residues. Germline CDR1 is MGHRA and CDR2 is YSYEKL. The DNA of the CDR3 is TGCGCCAGCAGCGCTATTGGAGGGGCCGAGCAGTACGTC. Protein: CASSAIGGAEQYV.

The rearrangement joins TRBV6-1 to TRBJ2-5; 14 nucleotides align to TRBD2. The junction had 9 bases not matched to a gene; V was cut back by 7 bases and J by 2 bases. Germline V gives CDR1 MNHNS, CDR2 SASEGT. CDR3 length: 17 residues. Written as DNA, the CDR3 is TGTGCCAGCACCCAGGGACTAGCGGGGGACCCACAAGAGACCCAGTACTTC. This sequence encodes CASTQGLAGDPQETQYF.

This clonotype was seen a handful of times. The chain employs TRBV5-4 and TRBJ2-2; no clear D. The CDR3 runs 14 residues. Trimming stripped 2 bases from V and 4 bases from J, with 9 bases between. Per germline, CDR1 SGHNT and CDR2 YYREEE (reference sequence). CDR3 sequence: CASSFGWPTGELFF. The CDR3 region has the DNA TGTGCCAGCAGCTTTGGATGGCCCACCGGGGAGCTGTTTTTT.

The V gene is TRBV19, the J gene TRBJ1-2; D may be TRBD1 (5 bases). Germline V lookup: CDR1 LNHDA, CDR2 SQIVND (reference sequence). With 7 bases removed from V and 4 bases from J, the gap between germline ends came to 22 bases. This CDR3 is 16 amino acids long. This CDR3 is CASTRTVKTASYGYTF. The DNA of the CDR3 is TGTGCCAGTACCCGGACCGTAAAGACAGCTTCCTATGGCTACACCTTC.

The V gene is TRBV7-6, the J gene TRBJ2-1; 11 bases align to TRBD1. Germline assignment: CDR1 SGHVS and CDR2 FNYEAQ. This CDR3 comprises 16 residues. V trimming: 5 bases; J trimming: 8 bases; junction bases outside the gene matches: 11. CDR3 loop: CASSPEGQGAGDEQFF. For the CDR3, the DNA is TGTGCCAGCAGCCCCGAAGGACAGGGGGCCGGAGATGAGCAGTTCTTC.

V and J are TRBV5-6 and TRBJ1-1; D unresolved. Trimming took 0 bases from V and 5 from J, leaving 11 bases between them. Per germline, CDR1 SGHDT and CDR2 YYEEEE. The CDR3 length is 14 residues. CDR3: CASSLGGPRTEAFF. The CDR3 DNA follows: TGTGCCAGCAGCTTGGGAGGGCCGAGGACTGAAGCTTTCTTT.